This T cell receptor beta chain was found in a study of control samples from healthy donors and cancer patients. The V gene lost 1 base and the J gene lost 5 bases, with 8 bases spanning the gap. The CDR3 has 13 residues. From germline, CDR1 is MNHNS and CDR2 SASEGT. Regarding this clone: Other DNA sequences in the sample encode the same CDR3.

This table comes from immunoSEQ multiplex PCR, and its TCRdb copy is limited to in-frame clones, with some not included. This table holds some 160,000 clones, 85% to 95% found once. This clonotype was obtained from a woman in her thirties or forties in good health. Sequencing input: blood. This chain links TRBV6-1 with TRBJ1-2; no definite D call. CDR3 sequence: CASSEGGGYGYTF. The CDR3 region has the DNA TGTGCCAGCAGTGAAGGAGGTGGTTATGGCTACACCTTC.